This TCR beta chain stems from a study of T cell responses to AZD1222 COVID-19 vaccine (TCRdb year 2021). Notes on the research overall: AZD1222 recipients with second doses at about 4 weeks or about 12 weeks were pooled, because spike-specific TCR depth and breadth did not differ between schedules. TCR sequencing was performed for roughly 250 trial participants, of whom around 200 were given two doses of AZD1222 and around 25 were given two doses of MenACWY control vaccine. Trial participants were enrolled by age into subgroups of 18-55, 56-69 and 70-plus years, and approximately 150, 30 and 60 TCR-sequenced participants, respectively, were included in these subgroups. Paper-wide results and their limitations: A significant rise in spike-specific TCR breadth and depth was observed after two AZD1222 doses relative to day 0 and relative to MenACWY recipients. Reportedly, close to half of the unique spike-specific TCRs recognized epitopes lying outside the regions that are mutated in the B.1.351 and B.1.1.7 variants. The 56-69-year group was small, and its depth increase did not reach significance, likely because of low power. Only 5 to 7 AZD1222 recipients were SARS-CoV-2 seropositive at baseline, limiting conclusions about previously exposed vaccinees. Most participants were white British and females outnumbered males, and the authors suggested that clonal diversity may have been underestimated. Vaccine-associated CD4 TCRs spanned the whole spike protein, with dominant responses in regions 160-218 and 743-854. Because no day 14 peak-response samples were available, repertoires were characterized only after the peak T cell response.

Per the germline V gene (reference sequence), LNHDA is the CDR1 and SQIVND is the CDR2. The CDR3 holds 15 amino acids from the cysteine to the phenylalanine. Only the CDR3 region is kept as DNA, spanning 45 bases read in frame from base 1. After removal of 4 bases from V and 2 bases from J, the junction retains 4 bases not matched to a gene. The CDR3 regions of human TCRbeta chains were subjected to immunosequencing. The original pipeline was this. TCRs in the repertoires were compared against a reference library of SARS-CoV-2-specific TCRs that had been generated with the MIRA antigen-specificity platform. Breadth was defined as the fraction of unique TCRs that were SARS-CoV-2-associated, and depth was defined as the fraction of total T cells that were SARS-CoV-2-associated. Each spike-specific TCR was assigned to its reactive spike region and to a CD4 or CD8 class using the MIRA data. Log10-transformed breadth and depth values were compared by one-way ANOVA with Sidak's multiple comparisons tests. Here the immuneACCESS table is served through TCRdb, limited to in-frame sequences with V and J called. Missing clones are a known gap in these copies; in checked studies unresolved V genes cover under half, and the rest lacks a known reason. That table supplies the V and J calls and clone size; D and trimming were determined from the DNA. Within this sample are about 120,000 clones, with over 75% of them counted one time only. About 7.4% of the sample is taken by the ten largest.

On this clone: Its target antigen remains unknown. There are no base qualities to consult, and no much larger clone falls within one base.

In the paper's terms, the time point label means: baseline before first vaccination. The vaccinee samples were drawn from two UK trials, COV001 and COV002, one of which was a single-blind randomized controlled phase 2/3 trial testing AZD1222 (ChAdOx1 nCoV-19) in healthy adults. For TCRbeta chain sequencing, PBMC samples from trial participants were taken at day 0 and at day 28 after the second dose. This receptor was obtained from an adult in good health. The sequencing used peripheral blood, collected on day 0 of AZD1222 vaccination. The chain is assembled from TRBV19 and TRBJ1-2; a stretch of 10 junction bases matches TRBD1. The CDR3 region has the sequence CASSTGTGDNYGYTF. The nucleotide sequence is TGTGCCAGTAGTACCGGGACAGGGGACAACTATGGCTACACCTTC.